The 29 T cell receptor beta chains listed next were all sequenced from one sample in a study of blood T cell repertoires in COVID-19. Libraries were prepared by immunoSEQ multiplex PCR; TCRdb keeps only in-frame clonotypes and omits some of them. The sample has 150,000 to 200,000 clones; around 86% are singletons. Input material: peripheral blood. These receptors all come from a young man with acute or convalescent COVID-19.

CDR3 bases: TGTGCCAGTAGTGTACAAGGAGCAGAAAGGAGGAGAGGAAACACCATATATTTT. This gives the protein CASSVQGAERRRGNTIYF. The rearrangement uses TRBV19 and TRBJ1-3; no clear D gene. This CDR3 is 18 amino acids long. Germline V CDR1 and CDR2: LNHDA, SQIVND (reference sequence). The germline V and J ends were trimmed by 5 bases and 4 bases, with 24 bases remaining between them.

The chain links TRBV15 to TRBJ1-1, with D possibly matching TRBD1 (5 bases). Trimming took off 0 bases at V and 0 bases at J, with 11 bases between the two ends. CDR1 and CDR2 from the germline V gene are LNHNV and YYDKDF (reference sequence). CDR3 size: 16 residues. In DNA form, the CDR3 reads TGTGCCACCAGCAGAGATCGGACACTAATGAACACTGAAGCTTTCTTT. As protein: CATSRDRTLMNTEAFF.

The rearrangement uses TRBV6-5 and TRBJ1-5; D gene unclear. Germline-derived CDR1 and CDR2 are MNHEY and SVGAGI. The CDR3 is 12 residues long. Between the trimmed V and J ends, which lost 7 bases and 6 bases, there was a span of 10 bases. The CDR3 DNA sequence: TGTGCCAGCAAAACGGGGAGTCAGCCCCAGCATTTT. Translation gives CASKTGSQPQHF.

The chain is built from TRBV9 and TRBJ1-3; D may be TRBD1 (5 bases). The germline gives CDR1 SGDLS, CDR2 YYNGEE. The CDR3 totals 14 residues. V lost 4 bases and J lost 8, with 16 bases in between. CDR3 in amino acids: CASSPGANADTIYF. Written as DNA, the CDR3 is TGTGCCAGCAGCCCTGGGGCTAATGCGGACACCATATATTTT.

This rearrangement joins TRBV29-1 to TRBJ1-1, with unresolved D. The germline gives CDR1 SQVTM, CDR2 ANQGSEA. The CDR3 extends over 13 amino acids. V lost 4 bases and J 0 bases, leaving 9 bases between the germline ends. The CDR3 here is CSVVKNMNTEAFF. In nucleotides, the CDR3 is TGCAGCGTTGTTAAGAACATGAACACTGAAGCTTTCTTT. The whole variable domain, filled in from reference TRBV29-1 and TRBJ1-1, reads SAVISQKPSRDICQRGTSLTIQCQVDSQVTMMFWYRQQPGQSLTLIATANQGSEATYESGFVIDKFPISRPNLTFSTLTVSNMSPEDSSIYLCSVVKNMNTEAFFGQGTRLTVV.

The rearrangement links TRBV4-1 to TRBJ2-7, with a possible D match to TRBD2 (5 bases). Trimming removed 2 bases at V and 4 bases at J, with 12 bases between. The CDR3 runs 14 residues. Germline V CDR1 and CDR2: MGHRA, YSYEKL. The CDR3 nucleotides read TGCGCCAGCAGCCAAAAGCTAGCCAGTTACGAGCAGTACTTC. Translated: CASSQKLASYEQYF.

The chain carries TRBV7-9 and TRBJ2-3; 11 nucleotides match TRBD2. The CDR3 extends over 17 amino acids. The junction had 11 bases not matched to a gene; V was cut back by 4 bases and J by 5 bases. Looked up from germline, CDR1 is SEHNR and CDR2 is FQNEAQ (reference sequence). DNA for the CDR3: TGTGCCAGCAGCTCCCCCTTATTAGCGGGGGGGCAAGATACGCAGTATTTT. This gives the protein CASSSPLLAGGQDTQYF.

This clone came up once. The chain is built from TRBV20-1 and TRBJ2-7, with TRBD1 as a possible D gene (5 bases). The CDR3 is 16 residues long. CDR1 is DFQATT and CDR2 is SNEGSKA in the germline V gene (reference sequence). V was trimmed by 3 bases and J by 0 bases, leaving 18 bases between them. This CDR3 reads CSASGASFSSSYEQYF. The DNA for the CDR3 is TGCAGTGCTAGTGGGGCCAGTTTTTCGAGCTCCTACGAGCAGTACTTC.

This clone was observed a few times. In the same sample, other DNA sequences code for this CDR3. The rearrangement joins TRBV19 to TRBJ2-5, with 11 bases matching TRBD2. From germline, CDR1 is LNHDA and CDR2 SQIVND (reference sequence). The CDR3 is made up of 14 amino acids. Germline trimming cut 6 bases from V and 2 bases from J; bases unmatched to any gene: 2. The CDR3 loop reads CASRSSGGQETQYF. CDR3 nucleotides: TGTGCCAGTAGATCTAGCGGGGGGCAAGAGACCCAGTACTTC.

This chain connects TRBV19 to TRBJ1-5, with D maybe TRBD1 (6 bases). V lost 4 bases to trimming and J lost 6 bases, with 13 bases between them. CDR1 is LNHDA, CDR2 SQIVND, per germline (reference sequence). CDR3 length: 14 residues. CDR3 nucleotide sequence: TGTGCCAGTAGTAGGCAGGGGTTTGGTCAGCCCCAGCATTTT. This gives the protein CASSRQGFGQPQHF.

The chain has TRBV2 and TRBJ2-2, with a possible D match to TRBD1 (5 bases). The germline V and J ends were trimmed by 5 bases and 2 bases, with 9 bases remaining between them. This CDR3 has 14 residues. Germline-derived CDR1 and CDR2 are SNHLY and FYNNEI. CDR3 amino acids: CASSLDTNTGELFF. The CDR3 DNA reads TGTGCCAGCAGTTTGGACACAAACACCGGGGAGCTGTTTTTT.

The V gene is TRBV6-6, the J gene TRBJ1-1; D not resolved. The CDR3 extends over 13 amino acids. Per the germline V gene, CDR1 is MNHNY and CDR2 is SVGAGI (reference sequence). V was clipped by 0 bases and J by 6 bases, with 8 bases between them. CDR3 protein: CASSYSMSAEAFF. CDR3 coding DNA: TGTGCCAGCAGTTACTCGATGTCGGCTGAAGCTTTCTTT.

This clone is a singleton in its sample. The chain uses TRBV5-1 and TRBJ1-2; TRBD1 aligns across 8 bases. The germline CDR1 and CDR2 sequences are SGHRS and YFSETQ. The CDR3 sequence is 13 residues long. V dropped 3 bases and J dropped 6; count of bases not matched to a gene: 4. Here the CDR3 reads CASSWGQVDGYTF. The CDR3 nucleotides read TGCGCCAGCAGCTGGGGACAGGTTGATGGCTACACCTTC. Looking up the rest from reference TRBV5-1 and TRBJ1-2 gives the full variable domain: KAGVTQTPRYLIKTRGQQVTLSCSPISGHRSVSWYQQTPGQGLQFLFEYFSETQRNKGNFPGRFSGRQFSNSRSEMNVSTLELGDSALYLCASSWGQVDGYTFGSGTRLTVV.

The CDR3: CASKRVSSGELFF. CDR3 bases: TGTGCCAGTAAGAGGGTTTCTTCCGGGGAGCTGTTTTTT. The chain combines TRBV19 with TRBJ2-2; D may be TRBD2 (5 bases). With 7 bases removed from V and 6 bases from J, the gap between germline ends came to 12 bases. CDR1 and CDR2 (germline): LNHDA, SQIVND (reference sequence). The CDR3 sequence is 13 residues long. Full variable domain (outside the CDR3, taken from reference TRBV19 and TRBJ2-2): DGGITQSPKYLFRKEGQNVTLSCEQNLNHDAMYWYRQDPGQGLRLIYYSQIVNDFQKGDIAEGYSVSREKKESFPLTVTSAQKNPTAFYLCASKRVSSGELFFGEGSRLTVL.

DNA for the CDR3: TGTGCCAGCAGCACCGGGACAGGGGACTATGAAAAACTGTTTTTT. This codes for CASSTGTGDYEKLFF. This chain joins TRBV9 and TRBJ1-4; 10 bases are shared with TRBD1. The junction had 6 bases not matched to a gene; V was cut back by 4 bases and J by 6 bases. The CDR3 sequence is 15 residues long. CDR1 and CDR2 (germline): SGDLS, YYNGEE.

This clone was observed a single time. This sequence joins TRBV2 and TRBJ1-6, with D hard to call. CDR3 length: 13 amino acids. Germline V CDR1 and CDR2: SNHLY, FYNNEI. Trimming took 6 bases from V and 6 from J, leaving 9 bases between them. This CDR3 reads CASRADFNSPLHF. The CDR3 bases are TGTGCCAGCAGGGCCGACTTTAATTCACCCCTCCACTTT. The full variable domain, in which reference TRBV2 and TRBJ1-6 provide the parts outside the CDR3, is EPEVTQTPSHQVTQMGQEVILRCVPISNHLYFYWYRQILGQKVEFLVSFYNNEISEKSEIFDDQFSVERPDGSNFTLKIRSTKLEDSAMYFCASRADFNSPLHFGNGTRLTVT.

This chain uses TRBV12-5 with TRBJ1-5; 8 bases agree with TRBD1. Germline lookup yields CDR1 LGHNT and CDR2 FRNRAP. This CDR3 spans 15 amino acids. V gave up 1 base and J gave up 2 bases; unmatched junction bases: 1. This CDR3 is CASGLATGGNQPQHF. DNA of the CDR3: TGTGCTAGTGGTTTGGCGACAGGGGGCAATCAGCCCCAGCATTTT.

The sample holds a few counts of this clone. The chain is built from TRBV5-4 and TRBJ2-7, with 7 positions matching TRBD2. V lost 7 bases, J lost 3 bases, and 4 bases stayed unmatched. CDR3 size: 12 residues. Germline CDR1 SGHNT, CDR2 YYREEE (reference sequence). This CDR3 is CASGDYNYEQYF. CDR3 sequence (DNA): TGTGCCAGCGGGGACTATAACTACGAGCAGTACTTC.

CDR3 residues: CAGGPDGGLSGNTIYF. Here the CDR3 DNA reads TGTGCCGGTGGGCCGGACGGGGGGCTCTCTGGAAACACCATATATTTT. This chain connects TRBV30 to TRBJ1-3; tentatively, D is TRBD1 (6 bases). The CDR3 consists of 16 residues. Germline-derived CDR1 and CDR2 are GTSNPN and SVGIG (reference sequence). V dropped 8 bases and J dropped 0 bases, with 20 bases sitting between them.

This clone was observed a single time. The rearrangement joins TRBV6-5 to TRBJ2-7; D ambiguous. The germline V gene encodes CDR1 MNHEY and CDR2 SVGAGI. The CDR3 totals 11 residues. The ends were cut back, 6 bases at V and 0 bases at J, with 3 bases in the middle. CDR3 sequence reads: CASSHSYEQYF. CDR3 in DNA: TGTGCCAGCAGCCACTCCTACGAGCAGTACTTC.

The chain employs TRBV2 and TRBJ2-5; tentatively, D is TRBD1 (8 bases). This CDR3 spans 13 amino acids. V was shortened by 10 bases and J by 5 bases, with 17 bases between the two germline ends. Germline values: CDR1 SNHLY, CDR2 FYNNEI. The CDR3 spells CATTQGGRETQYF. CDR3 sequence (DNA): TGTGCCACCACACAGGGGGGGCGGGAGACCCAGTACTTC.

J is TRBJ1-2 and V is TRBV7-7, with TRBD1 matching 10 bases. Germline V lookup: CDR1 SSHAT, CDR2 FNYEAQ (reference sequence). The ends lost 1 base at V and 7 bases at J; junction bases unmatched: 3. The CDR3 contains 14 residues. The CDR3 nucleotides are TGTGCCAGCAGCTTAGGACAGGGGGCAGGTGGCTACACCTTC. Its translation is CASSLGQGAGGYTF.

As concerns this clone: Other DNA variants within this sample encode the same CDR3. The CDR3 here is CASSRQGSNQPQHF. The CDR3 DNA follows: TGTGCCAGCAGCCGACAGGGGAGCAATCAGCCCCAGCATTTT. This chain connects TRBV2 to TRBJ1-5, with 8 bases lining up with TRBD1. The J segment lost 1 base and the V segment lost 6 bases, leaving 2 bases of the junction unmatched. Germline V lookup: CDR1 SNHLY, CDR2 FYNNEI. CDR3 length: 14 residues.

This chain connects TRBV5-4 to TRBJ2-6, with no clear D. Trimming stripped 0 bases from V and 0 bases from J, with 10 bases between. Germline values: CDR1 SGHNT, CDR2 YYREEE (reference sequence). The CDR3 is made up of 17 amino acids. CDR3 sequence reads: CASSLGLTRSGANVLTF. CDR3 nucleotide sequence: TGTGCCAGCAGCTTGGGTTTGACTCGCTCTGGGGCCAACGTCCTGACTTTC.

V and J are TRBV19 and TRBJ1-1, with D possibly matching TRBD1 (6 bases). This CDR3 has 14 amino acids. The V gene lost 4 bases and the J gene lost 1 base, with 10 bases spanning the gap. The germline V gene has CDR1 LNHDA and CDR2 SQIVND (reference sequence). The chain's CDR3 is CASSTLTGNTEAFF. The CDR3 DNA is TGTGCCAGTAGTACTCTGACAGGGAACACTGAAGCTTTCTTT.

This clone occurred once. The rearrangement links TRBV3-1 (or the pseudogene TRBV3-2) to TRBJ1-2; the D is unclear. CDR3 size: 14 residues. Germline assignment: CDR1 LGHDT and CDR2 YNNKEL (reference sequence). The germline V and J ends were trimmed by 2 bases and 4 bases, with 11 bases remaining between them. The CDR3 DNA is TGTGCCAGCAGCCAATTCAGTGGTGGCTATGGCTACACCTTC. It yields the protein CASSQFSGGYGYTF.

The V and J genes are TRBV5-8 and TRBJ1-4; TRBD1 aligns across 7 bases. V trimming: 4 bases; J trimming: 6 bases; junction bases outside the gene matches: 6. Germline V gives CDR1 SGHTS, CDR2 YDEGEE. The CDR3 sequence is 14 residues long. CDR3 loop: CASSPSTGYEKLFF. CDR3 nucleotide sequence: TGTGCCAGCAGCCCATCGACAGGGTATGAAAAACTGTTTTTT.

The chain joins TRBV30 to TRBJ1-4, with unresolved D. Per germline, CDR1 GTSNPN and CDR2 SVGIG (reference sequence). The CDR3 length is 14 residues. V lost 3 bases to trimming and J lost 8 bases, with 16 bases between them. CDR3 residues: CAWSIAGGWEKLFF. CDR3 coding DNA: TGTGCCTGGAGCATAGCCGGCGGGTGGGAAAAACTGTTTTTT.

The rearrangement uses TRBV7-9 and TRBJ1-5, with D unclear. Germline loops: CDR1 SEHNR, CDR2 FQNEAQ (reference sequence). The V and J ends lost 3 bases and 6 bases respectively, with 9 bases between them. This CDR3 has 13 residues. This CDR3 reads CASSFTPGQPQHF. The CDR3 region has the DNA TGTGCCAGCAGCTTTACACCGGGTCAGCCCCAGCATTTT.